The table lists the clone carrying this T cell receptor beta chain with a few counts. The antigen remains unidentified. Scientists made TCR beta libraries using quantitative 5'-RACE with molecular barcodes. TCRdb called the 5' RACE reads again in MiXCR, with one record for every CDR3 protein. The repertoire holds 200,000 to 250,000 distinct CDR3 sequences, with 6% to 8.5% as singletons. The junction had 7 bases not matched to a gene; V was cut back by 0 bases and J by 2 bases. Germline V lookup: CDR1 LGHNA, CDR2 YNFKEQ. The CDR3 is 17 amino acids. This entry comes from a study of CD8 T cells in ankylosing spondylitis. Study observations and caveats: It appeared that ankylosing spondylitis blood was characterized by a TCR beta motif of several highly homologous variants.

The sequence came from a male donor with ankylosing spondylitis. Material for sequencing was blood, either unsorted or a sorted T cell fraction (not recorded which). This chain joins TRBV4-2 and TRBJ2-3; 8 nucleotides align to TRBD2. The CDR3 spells CASSQELLREATDTQYF. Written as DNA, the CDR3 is TGTGCCAGCAGCCAAGAACTACTGCGGGAGGCCACAGATACGCAGTATTTT.